The rows below give T cell receptor beta chains drawn from one sample of a study of OX40 agonist ivuxolimab in advanced cancers. TCRdb's table, derived via immunoSEQ multiplex PCR, lists solely in-frame clones and lacks some. Seen here are roughly 73,000 clones, around 90% observed once, and the top ten hold 2% to 2.5%. Sequencing used CD4+ or CD8+ T cells sorted from blood, obtained in a trial of the OX40 agonist ivuxolimab. The receptors shown here come from an adult with an advanced solid tumor such as melanoma, head and neck, liver or kidney cancer. Each CDR3 is given with its conserved first and last residue. A D gene is named only where the DNA matches it firmly. The listing skips clone size in some rows; elsewhere it reads once, few, many or a size class.

clone size,V gene,D gene,J gene,CDR3 DNA,CDR3 protein
.,TRBV6-5,TRBD2,TRBJ2-7,TGTGCCAGCAGTTTTTGGCGGGAGGGCTCCTACGAGCAGTACTTC,CASSFWREGSYEQYF
.,TRBV6-1,TRBD1,TRBJ1-4,TGTGCCAGCTTCAGGGGGCCTAATGAAAAACTGTTTTTT,CASFRGPNEKLFF
few,TRBV19,.,TRBJ2-3,TGTGCCAGTAGTATAGGGGTATCTGATACGCAGTATTTT,CASSIGVSDTQYF
.,TRBV4-1,.,TRBJ2-3,TGCGCCAGCAGCCAAGAAGCGACTCAATCCACAGATACGCAGTATTTT,CASSQEATQSTDTQYF
.,TRBV10-3,.,TRBJ1-2,TGTGCCATCAGTGAGTCGGCAGGGAGCTATGGCTACACCTTC,CAISESAGSYGYTF
.,TRBV7-3,TRBD1,TRBJ2-1,TGTGCCAGCAGCTTTAGGGGGCGTGAGCAGTTCTTC,CASSFRGREQFF
.,TRBV19,TRBD1,TRBJ2-3,TGTGCCAGTGCCCGGGACAGGGGCACAGATACGCAGTATTTT,CASARDRGTDTQYF
once,TRBV28,.,TRBJ1-5,TGTGCCAGCAGTTTAGGTTCCCCCCCGCCCCAGCATTTT,CASSLGSPPPQHF
.,TRBV11-3,.,TRBJ2-1,TGTGCCAGCAGCTTAGGTGGAGGCTACAATGAGCAGTTCTTC,CASSLGGGYNEQFF
.,TRBV5-1,TRBD1,TRBJ1-4,TGCGCCAGCAGCTTGGCCGGGACAGGGGGTGAAAAACTGTTTTTT,CASSLAGTGGEKLFF
.,TRBV6-5,TRBD1,TRBJ1-5,TGTGCCAGCAGAGACAGGGGCGACCAGCCCCAGCATTTT,CASRDRGDQPQHF
.,TRBV27,.,TRBJ1-4,TGTGCCAGCAGTTTACTAGGGGCAACTAATGAAAAACTGTTTTTT,CASSLLGATNEKLFF
few,TRBV27,.,TRBJ2-5,TGTGCTACCAAGATCAGCAGTCGTGAAGAGACCCAGTACTTC,CATKISSREETQYF
.,TRBV27,TRBD2,TRBJ2-3,TGTGCCAGCAGTTTATTGGGGGTGATAGCGGGAAGCTCGCAGGGAGATACGCAGTATTTT,CASSLLGVIAGSSQGDTQYF
few,TRBV20-1,.,TRBJ1-3,TGCAGTGCTCGAGAGATGGACACCATATATTTT,CSAREMDTIYF
.,TRBV4-3,.,TRBJ1-2,TGCGCCAGCAGCCAAGTCCCGGGGGATAACTATGGCTACACCTTC,CASSQVPGDNYGYTF
.,TRBV2,.,TRBJ1-5,TGTGCCAGCAGTGGACTGGAAGATCAGCCCCAGCATTTT,CASSGLEDQPQHF
.,TRBV28,.,TRBJ1-4,TGTGCCAGCAGTGACACAACTAATGAAAAACTGTTTTTT,CASSDTTNEKLFF
.,TRBV19,.,TRBJ2-1,TGTGCCAGTAGATCGGTCGCGGGGGCGTTTAGCTCCTACAATGAGCAGTTCTTC,CASRSVAGAFSSYNEQFF
.,TRBV7-3,TRBD1,TRBJ2-7,TGTGCCAGCAGCTTAACAGGTCAGGGGGCTTACGAGCAGTACTTC,CASSLTGQGAYEQYF
.,TRBV2,TRBD2,TRBJ2-7,TGTGCCAGCAGTAGAGGACTAGCGGGAGATCGCGAGCAGTACTTC,CASSRGLAGDREQYF
.,TRBV14,.,TRBJ2-3,TGTGCCAGCAGCCTCCAGGACCTGGGTACGCAGTATTTT,CASSLQDLGTQYF
.,TRBV6-6,.,TRBJ2-3,TGTGCCAGCAGTACCTCACAAAGCACAGATACGCAGTATTTT,CASSTSQSTDTQYF
once,TRBV6-5,.,TRBJ1-1,TGTGCCAGCAGTTACTCAGTCCGAAGAGGGACTGAAGCTTTCTTT,CASSYSVRRGTEAFF